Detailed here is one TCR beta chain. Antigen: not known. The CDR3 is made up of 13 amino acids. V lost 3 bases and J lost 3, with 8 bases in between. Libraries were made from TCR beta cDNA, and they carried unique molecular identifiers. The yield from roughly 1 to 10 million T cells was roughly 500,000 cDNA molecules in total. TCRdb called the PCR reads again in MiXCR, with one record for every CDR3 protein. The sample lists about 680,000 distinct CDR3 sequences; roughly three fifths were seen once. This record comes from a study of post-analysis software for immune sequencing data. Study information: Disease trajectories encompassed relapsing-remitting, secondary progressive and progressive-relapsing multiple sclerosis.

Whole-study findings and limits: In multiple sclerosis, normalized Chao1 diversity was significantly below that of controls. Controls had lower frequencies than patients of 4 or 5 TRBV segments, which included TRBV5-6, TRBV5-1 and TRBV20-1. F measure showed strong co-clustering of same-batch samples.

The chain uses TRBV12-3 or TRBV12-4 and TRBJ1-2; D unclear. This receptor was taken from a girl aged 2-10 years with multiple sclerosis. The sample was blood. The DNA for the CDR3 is TGTGCCAGCAGTTTGAGGAGGCACTATGGCTACACCTTC. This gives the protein CASSLRRHYGYTF.